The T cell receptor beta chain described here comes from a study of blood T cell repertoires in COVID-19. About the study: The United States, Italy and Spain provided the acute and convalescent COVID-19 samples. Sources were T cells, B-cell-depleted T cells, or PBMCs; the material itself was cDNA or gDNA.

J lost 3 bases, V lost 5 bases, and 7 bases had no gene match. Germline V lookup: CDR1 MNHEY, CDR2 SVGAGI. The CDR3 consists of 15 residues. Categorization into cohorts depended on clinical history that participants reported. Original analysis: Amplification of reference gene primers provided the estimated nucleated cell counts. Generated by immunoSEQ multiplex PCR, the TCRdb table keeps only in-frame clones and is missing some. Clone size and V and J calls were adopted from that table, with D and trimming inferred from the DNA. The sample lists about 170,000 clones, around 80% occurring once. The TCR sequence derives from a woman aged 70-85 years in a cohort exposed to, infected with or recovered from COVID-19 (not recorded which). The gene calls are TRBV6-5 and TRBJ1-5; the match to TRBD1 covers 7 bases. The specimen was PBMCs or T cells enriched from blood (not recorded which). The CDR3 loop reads CASSRDRVVNQPQHF. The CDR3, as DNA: TGTGCCAGCAGTCGCGACAGGGTAGTCAATCAGCCCCAGCATTTT.